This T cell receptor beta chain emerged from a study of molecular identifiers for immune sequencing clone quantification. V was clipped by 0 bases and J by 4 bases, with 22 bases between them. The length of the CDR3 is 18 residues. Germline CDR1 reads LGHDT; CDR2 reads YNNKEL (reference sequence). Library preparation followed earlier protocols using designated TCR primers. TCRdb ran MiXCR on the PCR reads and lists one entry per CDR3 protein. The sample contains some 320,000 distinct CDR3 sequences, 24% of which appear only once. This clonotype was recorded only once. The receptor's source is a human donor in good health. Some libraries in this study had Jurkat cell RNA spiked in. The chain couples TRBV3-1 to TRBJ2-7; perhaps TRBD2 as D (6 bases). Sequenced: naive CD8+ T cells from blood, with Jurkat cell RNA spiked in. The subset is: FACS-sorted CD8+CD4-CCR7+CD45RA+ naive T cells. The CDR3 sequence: CASSQERFPAGTEYEQYF. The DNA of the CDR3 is TGTGCCAGCAGCCAAGAGCGCTTCCCCGCCGGGACTGAGTACGAGCAGTACTTC.